Following are 7 T cell receptor beta chains from one sample sequenced in a study of blood T cell repertoires in COVID-19. Data came from immunoSEQ multiplex PCR; TCRdb stores just in-frame clones and leaves some out. The repertoire holds tens of thousands of clones, with 80% to 85% as singletons. Input material: peripheral blood. These receptors originate from a man aged 80 or over with acute or convalescent COVID-19.

The genes are TRBV6-5 and TRBJ2-7; tentative D call: TRBD2 (6 bases). Germline V lookup: CDR1 MNHEY, CDR2 SVGAGI. The V and J ends lost 7 bases and 7 bases respectively, with 20 bases between them. The CDR3 covers 14 residues. The DNA of the CDR3 is TGTGCCAGCAACGAATTGACCAGGGCGGGAGAGCAGTACTTC. It codes for CASNELTRAGEQYF.

The gene calls are TRBV9 and TRBJ1-2; D is perhaps TRBD1 (6 bases). V gave up 0 bases and J gave up 4 bases, with 37 bases separating them. Germline-derived CDR1 and CDR2 are SGDLS and YYNGEE. This CDR3 contains 23 residues. CDR3 amino acids: CASSVDTGRQDTWPRALIYGYTF. DNA of the CDR3: TGTGCCAGCAGCGTAGATACGGGGCGACAGGACACCTGGCCTCGAGCCCTCATCTATGGCTACACCTTC.

The chain recombines TRBV3-1 (or the pseudogene TRBV3-2) with TRBJ2-7; D may be TRBD2 (5 bases). The V gene lost 0 bases and the J gene lost 1 base, with 7 bases spanning the gap. CDR3 length: 14 amino acids. Looked up from germline, CDR1 is LGHDT and CDR2 is YNNKEL (reference sequence). As DNA, the CDR3 is TGTGCCAGCAGCCAAGAAGAGGGATCCTACGAGCAGTACTTC. Translation: CASSQEEGSYEQYF.

The J gene is TRBJ2-1, the V gene TRBV12-3 or TRBV12-4, with 7 bases that match TRBD1. V lost 6 bases and J lost 10; bases outside the gene matches: 9. The CDR3 has 13 residues. The CDR3 sequence: CASRRQGVGEQFF. In nucleotides, the CDR3 is TGTGCCAGCAGACGACAGGGAGTGGGCGAGCAGTTCTTC.

The DNA of the CDR3 is TGTGCCAGCGCACAACAGGGGGCCCCGTGGACTGAAGCTTTCTTT. Translation gives CASAQQGAPWTEAFF. The V gene is TRBV5-6, the J gene TRBJ1-1; 9 positions agree with TRBD1. The germline CDR1 and CDR2 sequences are SGHDT and YYEEEE. The CDR3 has 15 amino acids. With V trimmed by 7 bases and J by 5 bases, 12 bases remained unmatched.

This clone was seen only a few times. This chain connects TRBV27 to TRBJ2-2, with TRBD1 matching 8 bases. The germline gives CDR1 MNHEY, CDR2 SMNVEV (reference sequence). Losses at the gene ends were 4 bases for V and 4 bases for J; bases not matched to a gene: 5. The CDR3 consists of 15 residues. CDR3 DNA sequence: TGTGCCAGCAGTTGGACAGGGAGGAGCACCGGGGAGCTGTTTTTT. Translated: CASSWTGRSTGELFF.

The rearrangement links TRBV6-5 to TRBJ1-6; weak D call: TRBD1 (5 bases). Trimming shortened V by 6 bases and J by 7 bases, and 16 bases separated the two germline ends. Germline lookup yields CDR1 MNHEY and CDR2 SVGAGI. The length of the CDR3 is 15 residues. The CDR3 reads CASRLSGTRNSPLHF. The CDR3 DNA follows: TGTGCCAGCAGACTGTCCGGGACTAGGAATTCACCCCTCCACTTT.